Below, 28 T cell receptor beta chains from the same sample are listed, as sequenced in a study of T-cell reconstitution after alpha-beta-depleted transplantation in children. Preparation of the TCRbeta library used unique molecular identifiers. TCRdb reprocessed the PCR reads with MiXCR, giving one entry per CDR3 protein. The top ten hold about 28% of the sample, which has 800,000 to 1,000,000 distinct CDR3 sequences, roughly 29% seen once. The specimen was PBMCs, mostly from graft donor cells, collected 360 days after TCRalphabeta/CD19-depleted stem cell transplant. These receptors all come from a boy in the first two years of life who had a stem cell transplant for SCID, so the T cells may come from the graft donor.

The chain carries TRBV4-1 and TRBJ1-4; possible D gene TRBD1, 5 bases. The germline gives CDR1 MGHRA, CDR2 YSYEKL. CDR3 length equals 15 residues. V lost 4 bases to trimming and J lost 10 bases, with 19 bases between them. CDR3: CASSPMGQKSGKLFF. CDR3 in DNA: TGCGCCAGCAGCCCTATGGGGCAGAAAAGTGGAAAACTGTTTTTT.

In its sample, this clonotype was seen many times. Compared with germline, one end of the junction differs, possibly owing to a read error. This CDR3 reads CASSQGGYNEQFF. The CDR3 coding sequence is TGCGCCAGCAGCCAAGGGGGATACAATGAGCAGTTCTTC. The genes are TRBV4-2 and TRBJ2-1; possible D gene TRBD1, 6 bases. CDR1 is LGHNA, CDR2 YNFKEQ, per germline. CDR3 length: 13 residues.

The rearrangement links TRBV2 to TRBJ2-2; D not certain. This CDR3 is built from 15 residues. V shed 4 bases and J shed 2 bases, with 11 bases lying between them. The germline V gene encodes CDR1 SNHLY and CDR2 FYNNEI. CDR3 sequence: CASSGHLSNTGELFF. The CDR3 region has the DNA TGTGCCAGCAGTGGACATCTGAGCAACACCGGGGAGCTGTTTTTT.

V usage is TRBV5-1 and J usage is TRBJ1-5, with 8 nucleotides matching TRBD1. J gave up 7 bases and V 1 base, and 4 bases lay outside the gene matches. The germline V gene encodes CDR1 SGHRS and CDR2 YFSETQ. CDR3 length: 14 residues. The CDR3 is CASSLTTGVQPQHF. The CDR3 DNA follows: TGCGCCAGCAGCTTGACGACAGGGGTACAGCCCCAGCATTTT.

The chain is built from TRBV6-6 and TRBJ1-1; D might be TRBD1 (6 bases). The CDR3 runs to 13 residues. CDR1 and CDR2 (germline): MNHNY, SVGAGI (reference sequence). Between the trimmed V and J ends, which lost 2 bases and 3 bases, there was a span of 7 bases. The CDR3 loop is CASSYDRYTEAFF. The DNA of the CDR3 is TGTGCCAGCAGTTACGACAGGTACACTGAAGCTTTCTTT.

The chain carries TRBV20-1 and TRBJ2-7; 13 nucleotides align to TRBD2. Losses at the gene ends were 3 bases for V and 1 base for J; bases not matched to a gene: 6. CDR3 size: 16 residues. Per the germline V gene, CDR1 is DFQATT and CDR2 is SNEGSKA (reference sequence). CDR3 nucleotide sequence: TGCAGTGCTAGGAGGGGACTAGCGGGGATTTCCTACGAGCAGTACTTC. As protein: CSARRGLAGISYEQYF.

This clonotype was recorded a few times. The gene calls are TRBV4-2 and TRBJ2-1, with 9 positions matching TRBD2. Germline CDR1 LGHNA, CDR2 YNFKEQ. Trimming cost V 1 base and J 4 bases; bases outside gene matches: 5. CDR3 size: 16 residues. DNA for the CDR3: TGTGCCAGCAGCCAAGTGGAAGCGGGGGGTTACAATGAGCAGTTCTTC. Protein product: CASSQVEAGGYNEQFF.

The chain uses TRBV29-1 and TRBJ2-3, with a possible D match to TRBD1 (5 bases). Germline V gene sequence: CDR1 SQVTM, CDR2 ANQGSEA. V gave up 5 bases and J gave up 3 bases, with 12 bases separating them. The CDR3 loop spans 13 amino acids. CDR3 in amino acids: CSVKGRVTDTQYF. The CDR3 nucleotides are TGCAGCGTTAAGGGGCGCGTGACAGATACGCAGTATTTT.

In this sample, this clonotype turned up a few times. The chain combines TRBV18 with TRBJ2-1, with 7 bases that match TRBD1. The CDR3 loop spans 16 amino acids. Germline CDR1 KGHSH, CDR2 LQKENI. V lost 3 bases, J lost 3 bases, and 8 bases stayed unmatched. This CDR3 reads CASSPLRQGDYNEQFF. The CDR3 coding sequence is TGTGCCAGCTCACCCCTTAGGCAGGGGGACTACAATGAGCAGTTCTTC.

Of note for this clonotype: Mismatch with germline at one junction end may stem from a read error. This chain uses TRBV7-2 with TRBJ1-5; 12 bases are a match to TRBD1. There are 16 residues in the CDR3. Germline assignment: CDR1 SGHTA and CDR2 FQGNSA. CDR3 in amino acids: CVSSLGTGGGSQPQHF. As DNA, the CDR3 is TGTGTCAGCAGCTTAGGGACAGGGGGCGGGAGTCAGCCCCAGCATTTT.

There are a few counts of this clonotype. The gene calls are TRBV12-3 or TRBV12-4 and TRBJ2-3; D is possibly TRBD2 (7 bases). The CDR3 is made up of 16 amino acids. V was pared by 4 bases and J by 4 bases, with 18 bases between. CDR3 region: CASSSPLGAGADTQYF. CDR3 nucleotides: TGTGCCAGCAGTTCCCCCTTGGGGGCGGGGGCAGATACGCAGTATTTT.

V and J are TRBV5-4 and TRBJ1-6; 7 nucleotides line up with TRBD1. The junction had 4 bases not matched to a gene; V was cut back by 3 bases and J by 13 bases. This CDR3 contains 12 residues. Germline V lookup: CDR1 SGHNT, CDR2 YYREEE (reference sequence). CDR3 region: CASSYDREPLHF. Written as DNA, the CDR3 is TGTGCCAGCAGCTATGACAGGGAGCCCCTCCACTTT.

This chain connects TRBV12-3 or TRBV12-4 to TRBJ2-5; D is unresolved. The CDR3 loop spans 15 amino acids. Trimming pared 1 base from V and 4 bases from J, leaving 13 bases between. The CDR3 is CASSLVATVTETQYF. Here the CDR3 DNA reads TGTGCCAGCAGTTTAGTGGCCACTGTAACAGAGACCCAGTACTTC.

CDR3 sequence reads: CASSGTGSMLHF. The CDR3 DNA reads as TGTGCCAGCAGTGGGACAGGGTCAATGCTCCACTTT. The chain links TRBV6-1 to TRBJ1-6; TRBD1 aligns across 8 bases. This CDR3 spans 12 amino acids. Trimming at V came to 4 bases and at J to 16 bases, leaving 6 bases not matched to a gene. Germline CDR1 reads MNHNS; CDR2 reads SASEGT.

CDR3 protein: CASSYGGGVQETQYF. CDR3 DNA: TGTGCCAGCAGTTACGGGGGGGGAGTACAAGAGACCCAGTACTTC. The genes are TRBV6-5 and TRBJ2-5; 7 bases are shared with TRBD2. CDR1 is MNHEY and CDR2 is SVGAGI in the germline V gene. The trim removed 2 bases at V and 2 bases at J, leaving 5 bases unmatched. There are 15 residues in the CDR3.

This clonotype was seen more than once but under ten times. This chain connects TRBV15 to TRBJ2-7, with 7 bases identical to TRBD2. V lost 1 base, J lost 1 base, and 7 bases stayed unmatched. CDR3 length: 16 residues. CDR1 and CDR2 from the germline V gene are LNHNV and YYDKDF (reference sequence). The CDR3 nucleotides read TGTGCCACCAGCAGAGCCGCAGGGAGGGGTTCCTACGAGCAGTACTTC. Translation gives CATSRAAGRGSYEQYF.

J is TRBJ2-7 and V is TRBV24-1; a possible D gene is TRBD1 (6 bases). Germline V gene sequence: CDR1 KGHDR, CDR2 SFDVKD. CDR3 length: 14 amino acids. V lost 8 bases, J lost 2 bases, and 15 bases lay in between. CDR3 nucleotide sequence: TGTGCCACCAAACTTTTGACAGGTGCCTACGAGCAGTACTTC. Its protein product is CATKLLTGAYEQYF.

The CDR3 is CASSFPLDEQYF. The CDR3, as DNA: TGTGCCAGCAGCTTCCCCCTCGACGAGCAGTACTTC. The chain recombines TRBV7-2 with TRBJ2-7; D remains unclear. CDR3 size: 12 residues. Looked up from germline, CDR1 is SGHTA and CDR2 is FQGNSA. Trimming pared 3 bases from V and 5 bases from J, leaving 8 bases between.

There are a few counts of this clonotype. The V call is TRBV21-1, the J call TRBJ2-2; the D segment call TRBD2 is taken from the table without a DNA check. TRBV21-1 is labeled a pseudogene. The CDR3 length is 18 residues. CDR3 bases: TGTGCCAGCAGCACGGAATTGAATAGCGGGGGGAACACCGGGGAGCTGTTTTTT. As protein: CASSTELNSGGNTGELFF.

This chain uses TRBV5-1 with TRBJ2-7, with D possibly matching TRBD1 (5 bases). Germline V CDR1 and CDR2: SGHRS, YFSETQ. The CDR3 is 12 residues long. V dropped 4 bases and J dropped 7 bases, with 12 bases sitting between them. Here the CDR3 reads CASSPEGDEQYF. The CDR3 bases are TGCGCCAGCAGCCCTGAAGGGGATGAGCAGTACTTC.

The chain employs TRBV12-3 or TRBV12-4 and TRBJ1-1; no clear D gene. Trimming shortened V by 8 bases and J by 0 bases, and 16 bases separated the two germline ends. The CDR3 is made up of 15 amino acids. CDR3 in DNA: TGTGCCAGCGAGGCAGGACGCGCCATGAACACTGAAGCTTTCTTT. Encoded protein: CASEAGRAMNTEAFF.

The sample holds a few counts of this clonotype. The CDR3 bases are TGCAGTGCTCGACGCTATAGCAATCAGCCCCAGCATTTT. Amino acids: CSARRYSNQPQHF. This sequence joins TRBV20-1 and TRBJ1-5; D not resolved. The CDR3 consists of 13 residues. V was cut by 5 bases and J by 0 bases, with 8 bases left in between. CDR1 is DFQATT, CDR2 SNEGSKA, per germline (reference sequence).

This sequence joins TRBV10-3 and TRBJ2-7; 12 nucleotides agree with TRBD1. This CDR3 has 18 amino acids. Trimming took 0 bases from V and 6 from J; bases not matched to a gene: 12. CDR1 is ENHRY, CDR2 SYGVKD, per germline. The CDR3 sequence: CAISESVRDRGRFGEQYF. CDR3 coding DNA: TGTGCCATCAGTGAGTCGGTGAGGGACAGGGGGCGCTTTGGCGAGCAGTACTTC.

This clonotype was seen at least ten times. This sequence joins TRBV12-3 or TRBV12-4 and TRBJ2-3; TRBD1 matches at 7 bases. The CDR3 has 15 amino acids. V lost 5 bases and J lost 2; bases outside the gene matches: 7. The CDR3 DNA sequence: TGTGCCAGCAGTCTAGGACAGGCCCACACAGATACGCAGTATTTT. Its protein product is CASSLGQAHTDTQYF.

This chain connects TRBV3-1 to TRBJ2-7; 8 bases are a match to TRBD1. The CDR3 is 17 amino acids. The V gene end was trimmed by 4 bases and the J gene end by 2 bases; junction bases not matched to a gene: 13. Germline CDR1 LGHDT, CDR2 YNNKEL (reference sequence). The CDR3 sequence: CASSRPTGGTIAYEQYF. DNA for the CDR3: TGTGCCAGCAGCCGACCCACAGGGGGAACTATTGCCTACGAGCAGTACTTC.

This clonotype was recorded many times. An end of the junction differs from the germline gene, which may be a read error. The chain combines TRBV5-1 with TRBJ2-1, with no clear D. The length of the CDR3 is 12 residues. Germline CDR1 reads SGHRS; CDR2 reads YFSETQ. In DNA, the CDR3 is TGTGCCAGCAGCTTATCGTACAATGAGCAGTTCTTC. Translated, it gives CASSLSYNEQFF.

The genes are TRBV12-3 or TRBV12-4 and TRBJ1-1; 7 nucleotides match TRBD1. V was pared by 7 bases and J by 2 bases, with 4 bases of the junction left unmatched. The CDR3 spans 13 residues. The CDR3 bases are TGTGCCAGCAACGACAGGGTAAACACTGAAGCTTTCTTT. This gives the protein CASNDRVNTEAFF.

The DNA for the CDR3 is TGTGCCAGCAGTTTAGGCAGGGAGGCAAATCAGCCCCAGCATTTT. The encoded protein is CASSLGREANQPQHF. J is TRBJ1-5 and V is TRBV12-3 or TRBV12-4; a possible D gene is TRBD1 (5 bases). V shed 1 base and J shed 4 bases, with 11 bases lying between them. The CDR3 length is 15 residues.